This T cell receptor beta chain was sequenced during a study of CD8 T cells in Susac syndrome. The V and J ends lost 4 bases and 8 bases respectively, with 10 bases between them. The CDR3 has 13 amino acids. Germline CDR1 SGDLS, CDR2 YYNGEE. Turning to this clonotype: The antigen is not known.

General observations from the study: Clonal expansion did not appear in Susac syndrome CD4+ T cell repertoires.

Random hexamers were used to reverse transcribe 0.5 to 1 ug of RNA. TCRdb re-called the immunoSEQ multiplex PCR reads with MiXCR, one entry per CDR3 protein. The data show about 140,000 distinct CDR3 sequences, approximately 95% seen once. The receptor was isolated from a human donor with Susac syndrome. The chain carries TRBV9 and TRBJ1-6; the D is unclear. Input material: CD4+ T cells from PBMCs. DNA of the CDR3: TGTGCCAGCAGCTCCCGTCTTCATTCACCCCTCCACTTT. Its translation is CASSSRLHSPLHF.